This paragraph reports one T cell receptor beta chain. Antigen: not known. The PCR made use of 60 Vbeta and 13 Jbeta primers. In the source study's methods: Later analysis identified some 88 million unique TCR beta chains, around 10 million shared. TCRdb keeps only in-frame clones here, not all; method: immunoSEQ multiplex PCR. The D gene and trimming were derived from the DNA, and the V and J assignments and clone size from that table. The sample holds 150,000 to 200,000 clones, approximately 80% seen once. This sample is drawn from a study of cytomegalovirus exposure and HLA in healthy donors. CDR3 size: 14 residues. Germline loops: CDR1 SNHLY, CDR2 FYNNEI. Trimming left V 4 bases short and J 7 bases short, with 14 bases between. Study results and caveats: Later on, analysis showed that most CMV-associated TCR beta chains appeared to be HLA-restricted. Other equally common chains were less clonally expanded than HLA-associated TCR beta chains, a later analysis showed.

The rearrangement links TRBV2 to TRBJ2-1; D remains ambiguous. The TCR was taken from a man aged 18 to 30 in good health and CMV-seronegative. The sample was PBMCs. CDR3 bases: TGTGCCAGCAGTGCGGTTTTTTCATTGAATGAGCAGTTCTTC. Protein sequence: CASSAVFSLNEQFF.